The 18 T cell receptor beta chains listed next were all sequenced from one sample in a study of identical twins. TCRdb ran MiXCR on the 5' RACE reads and lists one entry per CDR3 protein. The table shows about 300,000 distinct CDR3 sequences, with roughly an eighth occurring only once. These data were also reused for a study on yellow fever vaccine responses in identical twins.

Sequencing was carried out using CD8+ T cells sorted from blood. Receptors originate from a young woman in good health.

The V gene is TRBV20-1, the J gene TRBJ1-1; 10 bases match TRBD1. V trimming: 7 bases; J trimming: 5 bases; junction bases outside the gene matches: 7. This CDR3 contains 13 residues. CDR1 is DFQATT and CDR2 is SNEGSKA in the germline V gene (reference sequence). CDR3 DNA: TGCAGTGTTGGCGGACAGGGGGTTACTGAAGCTTTCTTT. Translated, it gives CSVGGQGVTEAFF.

This clonotype turned up a few times. The CDR3 region has the DNA TGTGCCAGCAGCATCGGGGGTCCTGTCACCGGGGAGCTGTTTTTT. Translation: CASSIGGPVTGELFF. The chain links TRBV7-6 to TRBJ2-2, with D maybe TRBD2 (6 bases). The CDR3 covers 15 residues. V lost 5 bases and J lost 4, with 14 bases in between. CDR1 is SGHVS and CDR2 is FNYEAQ in the germline V gene.

The chain carries TRBV29-1 and TRBJ2-2; D may be TRBD2 (6 bases). Trimming took 0 bases from V and 10 from J, leaving 21 bases between them. Germline lookup yields CDR1 SQVTM and CDR2 ANQGSEA. This CDR3 is built from 16 residues. This CDR3 is CSVEDPQFAGSKELFF. The CDR3 DNA sequence: TGCAGCGTTGAAGACCCTCAATTTGCGGGGAGTAAGGAGCTGTTTTTT.

The V gene is TRBV13, the J gene TRBJ2-1, with D perhaps TRBD1 or TRBD2 (7 bases each). The V end lost 5 bases, the J end lost 2 bases, and 13 bases lay between the germline ends. Germline-derived CDR1 and CDR2 are PRHDT and FYEKMQ (reference sequence). The CDR3 totals 15 residues. CDR3 bases: TGTGCCAGCAGCACAGGGGAGGGCACCTACAATGAGCAGTTCTTC. Protein product: CASSTGEGTYNEQFF.

V usage is TRBV24-1 and J usage is TRBJ2-1; TRBD2 matches at 11 bases. Per the germline V gene, CDR1 is KGHDR and CDR2 is SFDVKD. This CDR3 contains 16 residues. V lost 7 bases, J lost 7 bases, and 11 bases stayed unmatched. The CDR3 bases are TGTGCCACCAGCGACCTTAGCGGGGGGGCGATGAATGAGCAGTTCTTC. This gives the protein CATSDLSGGAMNEQFF.

This clonotype has just a few counts. This sequence joins TRBV19 and TRBJ2-1; D remains unclear. The CDR3 totals 12 residues. The V and J ends lost 1 base and 6 bases respectively, with 4 bases between them. In germline, CDR1 is LNHDA, CDR2 SQIVND (reference sequence). The CDR3: CASSIVGNEQFF. In DNA form, the CDR3 reads TGTGCCAGTAGTATAGTTGGCAATGAGCAGTTCTTC.

V is TRBV4-1 and J is TRBJ2-1, with 14 bases identical to TRBD2. Unmatched junction bases numbered 7, after V lost 3 bases and J lost 9 bases. Germline CDR1 and CDR2: MGHRA and YSYEKL. The CDR3 runs 16 residues. CDR3 region: CASSQGMTSGRAEQFF. CDR3 DNA: TGCGCCAGCAGCCAGGGCATGACTAGCGGGAGGGCTGAGCAGTTCTTC.

The rearrangement uses TRBV13 and TRBJ2-1, with TRBD2 identical over 11 bases. J was trimmed by 7 bases and V by 4 bases; bases with no gene match: 6. CDR3 length: 15 amino acids. Looked up from germline, CDR1 is PRHDT and CDR2 is FYEKMQ (reference sequence). Here the CDR3 reads CASSYGTSGGNEQFF. CDR3 nucleotides: TGTGCCAGCAGCTACGGGACTAGCGGAGGAAATGAGCAGTTCTTC.

Only a few counts were recorded for this clonotype. The rearrangement uses TRBV9 and TRBJ1-2; TRBD1 agrees at 9 bases. The germline CDR1 and CDR2 sequences are SGDLS and YYNGEE. This CDR3 contains 13 residues. J was trimmed by 14 bases and V by 1 base; bases with no gene match: 9. The CDR3 here is CASSVRGQGVGTF. In DNA form, the CDR3 reads TGTGCCAGCAGCGTACGGGGACAGGGTGTCGGTACCTTC.

This clonotype was seen repeatedly, ten times or more. The chain has TRBV4-1 and TRBJ2-6; 7 bases agree with TRBD1. The CDR3 covers 16 residues. From germline, CDR1 is MGHRA and CDR2 YSYEKL. V lost 1 base to trimming and J lost 4 bases; unmatched junction nucleotides: 4. This CDR3 is CASSQGQGTGANVLTF. The CDR3 DNA reads as TGCGCCAGCAGCCAAGGACAGGGTACCGGGGCCAACGTCCTGACTTTC.

This clonotype was counted only a few times. The chain recombines TRBV10-1 with TRBJ2-5; 7 bases match TRBD2. CDR3 length: 16 residues. From germline, CDR1 is WNHNN and CDR2 SYGVQD (reference sequence). The trim removed 3 bases at V and 5 bases at J, leaving 12 bases unmatched. The DNA of the CDR3 is TGCGCCAGCAGTGACACACCGGGAGGTGGGTCGGAGACCCAGTACTTC. Residues: CASSDTPGGGSETQYF.

This clonotype was found a few times. The rearrangement uses TRBV12-3 or TRBV12-4 and TRBJ1-2, with D perhaps matching TRBD1 (5 bases). Trimming removed 6 bases at V and 4 bases at J, with 12 bases between. CDR3 length equals 13 residues. CDR3 nucleotide sequence: TGTGCCAGCAGGACGGCAGGGAGCTATGGCTACACCTTC. Its protein is CASRTAGSYGYTF.

The chain joins TRBV7-6 to TRBJ2-1; 9 bases map to TRBD1. Per the germline V gene, CDR1 is SGHVS and CDR2 is FNYEAQ. The CDR3 has 17 residues. Trimming took 2 bases from V and 6 from J; bases not matched to a gene: 11. The CDR3 DNA follows: TGTGCCAGCAGCTTAATAGGGACAGGGAGGGTGGGCAATGAGCAGTTCTTC. Its protein is CASSLIGTGRVGNEQFF. Complete variable domain (other parts from reference TRBV7-6 and TRBJ2-1): GAGVSQSPRYKVTKRGQDVALRCDPISGHVSLYWYRQALGQGPEFLTYFNYEAQQDKSGLPNDRFSAERPEGSISTLTIQRTEQRDSAMYRCASSLIGTGRVGNEQFFGPGTRLTVL.

The rearrangement uses TRBV27 and TRBJ2-5, with a tentative D call TRBD2 (5 bases). The V end lost 5 bases, the J end lost 0 bases, and 13 bases lay between the germline ends. The CDR3 runs to 15 residues. Looked up from germline, CDR1 is MNHEY and CDR2 is SMNVEV (reference sequence). The CDR3 is CASSPEDGYQETQYF. The CDR3 bases are TGTGCCAGCAGTCCGGAGGACGGGTACCAAGAGACCCAGTACTTC.

This clonotype was counted a few times. The chain is built from TRBV7-9 and TRBJ1-2; TRBD1 matches at 8 bases. J lost 3 bases, V lost 3 bases, and 6 bases had no gene match. The germline V gene encodes CDR1 SEHNR and CDR2 FQNEAQ (reference sequence). This CDR3 contains 15 residues. The CDR3 loop reads CASSLADRVHYGYTF. DNA for the CDR3: TGTGCCAGCAGCTTGGCGGACAGGGTCCACTATGGCTACACCTTC.

This clonotype has just a few counts. The chain employs TRBV28 and TRBJ2-3; 7 bases map to TRBD2. From germline, CDR1 is MDHEN and CDR2 SYDVKM. There are 15 residues in the CDR3. J lost 0 bases, V lost 10 bases, and 10 bases had no gene match. DNA of the CDR3: TGTGCCACCCACACTAGCGACGTAAGCACAGATACGCAGTATTTT. Residues: CATHTSDVSTDTQYF.

This clonotype appeared a few times. V gene TRBV5-6 combines with J gene TRBJ2-3; the D gene is possibly TRBD2 (6 bases). This CDR3 contains 16 residues. Deletions cut 2 bases from V and 2 bases from J, with 15 bases between. Germline CDR1 is SGHDT and CDR2 is YYEEEE. CDR3 nucleotide sequence: TGTGCCAGCAGCTTAACCGGGACTCGGGCCACAGATACGCAGTATTTT. Translating it yields CASSLTGTRATDTQYF.

This CDR3 is CASSEVGVSYEQYF. In DNA form, the CDR3 reads TGTGCCAGCAGCGAGGTCGGGGTCTCCTACGAGCAGTACTTC. This chain uses TRBV5-6 with TRBJ2-7; tentatively, D is TRBD2 (5 bases). V was shortened by 4 bases and J by 0 bases, with 11 bases between the two germline ends. There are 14 residues in the CDR3. Per germline, CDR1 SGHDT and CDR2 YYEEEE.